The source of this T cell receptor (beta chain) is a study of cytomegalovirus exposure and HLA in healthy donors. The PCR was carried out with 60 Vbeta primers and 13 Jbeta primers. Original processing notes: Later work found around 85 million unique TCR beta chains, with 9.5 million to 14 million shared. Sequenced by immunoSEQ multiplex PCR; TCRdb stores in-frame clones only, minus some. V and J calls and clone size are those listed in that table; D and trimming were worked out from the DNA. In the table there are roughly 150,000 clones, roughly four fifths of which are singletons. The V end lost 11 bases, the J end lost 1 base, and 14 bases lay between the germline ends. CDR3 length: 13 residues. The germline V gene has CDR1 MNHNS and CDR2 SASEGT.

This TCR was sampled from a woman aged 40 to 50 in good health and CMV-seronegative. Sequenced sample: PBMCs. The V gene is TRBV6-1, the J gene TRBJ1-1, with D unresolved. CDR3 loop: CALQTGKNTEAFF. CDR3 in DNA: TGTGCCCTCCAAACGGGGAAGAACACTGAAGCTTTCTTT.